Listed below are T cell receptor beta chains from one sample, sequenced in a study of response to subunit inactivated influenza vaccine. TCRdb reprocessed the RT-PCR reads via MiXCR and lists one record per CDR3 protein. Here the sample spans some 500,000 distinct CDR3 sequences, more than 15% being singletons. The sequencing used CD4+ T cells sorted from PBMCs, collected around 2 years after vaccination. The receptors stem from a man aged 45-69 years who received an inactivated influenza vaccine. Both conserved end residues are part of each CDR3. The D gene is left open where the match is weak. Clone size, where shown, is once, few, many, or a class for clones that have expanded.

CDR3nt: TGTGCCAGCAGTGGGACAGGGGAGAAAGAGACCCAGTACTTC
CDR3aa: CASSGTGEKETQYF
v_gene: TRBV12-3/TRBV12-4
j_gene: TRBJ2-5
len: 14
d_gene: TRBD1
abundance: NA

CDR3nt: TGTGCCAGCAGCGTAGAGTACAGGACCGGGGCCCAGTACTTC
CDR3aa: CASSVEYRTGAQYF
v_gene: TRBV9
j_gene: TRBJ2-5
len: 14
d_gene: NA
abundance: NA

CDR3nt: TGTGCCAGCAGCGCCCGGACAGACCACGAGCAGTACTTC
CDR3aa: CASSARTDHEQYF
v_gene: TRBV7-2
j_gene: TRBJ2-7
len: 13
d_gene: NA
abundance: NA

CDR3nt: TGTGCCAGCAGCTCCTTAGCGGGAGCTCCAGATACGCAGTATTTT
CDR3aa: CASSSLAGAPDTQYF
v_gene: TRBV7-2
j_gene: TRBJ2-3
len: 15
d_gene: TRBD2
abundance: few

CDR3nt: TGCGCCAGCAGTGGGACACCCTGGCAGGGGATGCACTATGGCTACACCTTC
CDR3aa: CASSGTPWQGMHYGYTF
v_gene: TRBV10-2
j_gene: TRBJ1-2
len: 17
d_gene: NA
abundance: NA

CDR3nt: TGCGCCAGCAGCCAAGATCATCGGGATACCCAGTACTTC
CDR3aa: CASSQDHRDTQYF
v_gene: TRBV4-1
j_gene: TRBJ2-5
len: 13
d_gene: NA
abundance: NA

CDR3nt: TGTGCCACCCGCAGGACTAGCCGGGAGAAGGGTTGGGAGACCCAGTACTTC
CDR3aa: CATRRTSREKGWETQYF
v_gene: TRBV10-3
j_gene: TRBJ2-5
len: 17
d_gene: TRBD2
abundance: NA

CDR3nt: TGTGCCAGCAGTGCGCTAGCGGGGGCCACAGATACGCAGTATTTT
CDR3aa: CASSALAGATDTQYF
v_gene: TRBV6-4
j_gene: TRBJ2-3
len: 15
d_gene: TRBD2
abundance: NA

CDR3nt: TGTGCCAGCCTACAGGCCCTGGGCACCGGGGAGCTGTTTTTT
CDR3aa: CASLQALGTGELFF
v_gene: TRBV7-6
j_gene: TRBJ2-2
len: 14
d_gene: NA
abundance: few

CDR3nt: TGTGCCAGCAGTCTGGACGGTTATACGCAGTATTTT
CDR3aa: CASSLDGYTQYF
v_gene: TRBV6-2/TRBV6-3
j_gene: TRBJ2-3
len: 12
d_gene: NA
abundance: NA

CDR3nt: TGCGCCAGCAGCTACGGAGGGGGGCTAGCCAAAAACATTCAGTACTTC
CDR3aa: CASSYGGGLAKNIQYF
v_gene: TRBV4-1
j_gene: TRBJ2-4
len: 16
d_gene: NA
abundance: NA

CDR3nt: TGTGCCAGCACAGAAAACACCGGGGAGCTGTTTTTT
CDR3aa: CASTENTGELFF
v_gene: TRBV7-9
j_gene: TRBJ2-2
len: 12
d_gene: NA
abundance: few

CDR3nt: TGTGCCAGCAGTTGGCAGGTGGGGGAGACCCAGTACTTC
CDR3aa: CASSWQVGETQYF
v_gene: TRBV6-5
j_gene: TRBJ2-5
len: 13
d_gene: NA
abundance: few

CDR3nt: TGTGCCAGCAGCGTACAGGACGGAAGCTACGAGCAGTACTTC
CDR3aa: CASSVQDGSYEQYF
v_gene: TRBV9
j_gene: TRBJ2-7
len: 14
d_gene: NA
abundance: NA

CDR3nt: TGCGCCAGCAGCATAACGGGCGGGCCGACGCAGTATTTT
CDR3aa: CASSITGGPTQYF
v_gene: TRBV5-1
j_gene: TRBJ2-3
len: 13
d_gene: NA
abundance: NA

CDR3nt: TGCAGCGTTGTAGCAGCGGGAGGGCGCAATGAGCAGTTCTTC
CDR3aa: CSVVAAGGRNEQFF
v_gene: TRBV29-1
j_gene: TRBJ2-1
len: 14
d_gene: TRBD2
abundance: NA

CDR3nt: TGTGCCAGCAGCTTAGCTGACCGGTACTCTGGAAACACCATATATTTT
CDR3aa: CASSLADRYSGNTIYF
v_gene: TRBV7-2
j_gene: TRBJ1-3
len: 16
d_gene: NA
abundance: NA

CDR3nt: TGCGCCAGCAGCCCGGAGCATTTTTCTGGAAACACCATATATTTT
CDR3aa: CASSPEHFSGNTIYF
v_gene: TRBV4-3
j_gene: TRBJ1-3
len: 15
d_gene: NA
abundance: many

CDR3nt: TGTGCCATTAGGACAGATAGGAATTCACCCCTCCACTTT
CDR3aa: CAIRTDRNSPLHF
v_gene: TRBV10-3
j_gene: TRBJ1-6
len: 13
d_gene: NA
abundance: once

CDR3nt: TGTGCCAGCAGAGCTGGGAGGGTCTACGAGCAGTACTTC
CDR3aa: CASRAGRVYEQYF
v_gene: TRBV28
j_gene: TRBJ2-7
len: 13
d_gene: TRBD2
abundance: NA

CDR3nt: TGCAGTGCTAGAGAAGCCCGTAGGCAGGGAATTTCCTACGAGCAGTACTTC
CDR3aa: CSAREARRQGISYEQYF
v_gene: TRBV20-1
j_gene: TRBJ2-7
len: 17
d_gene: NA
abundance: NA

CDR3nt: TGCAGTGCTTCGATGGTAGACACTGAAGCTTTCTTT
CDR3aa: CSASMVDTEAFF
v_gene: TRBV20-1
j_gene: TRBJ1-1
len: 12
d_gene: NA
abundance: few

CDR3nt: TGCGCCAGCAGCTTGGTGTTAGCGGGGGGCCTTGGAATGTACAATGAGCAGTTCTTC
CDR3aa: CASSLVLAGGLGMYNEQFF
v_gene: TRBV5-1
j_gene: TRBJ2-1
len: 19
d_gene: TRBD2
abundance: NA

CDR3nt: TGCAGTGTCTCGACACGGTACTATGGCTACACCTTC
CDR3aa: CSVSTRYYGYTF
v_gene: TRBV20-1
j_gene: TRBJ1-2
len: 12
d_gene: NA
abundance: few

CDR3nt: TGCAGTGCTCCCCCGCCCGGGACTAGCGGAAACAATGAGCAGTTCTTC
CDR3aa: CSAPPPGTSGNNEQFF
v_gene: TRBV20-1
j_gene: TRBJ2-1
len: 16
d_gene: TRBD2
abundance: few

CDR3nt: TGCGCCAGCAGATCCGGGACTAGCAATACCCGGGAGACCCAGTACTTC
CDR3aa: CASRSGTSNTRETQYF
v_gene: TRBV5-1
j_gene: TRBJ2-5
len: 16
d_gene: TRBD2
abundance: few

CDR3nt: TGCGCCAGCAGCTTGGATAGCGGGGTGAAGACCCAGTACTTC
CDR3aa: CASSLDSGVKTQYF
v_gene: TRBV5-1
j_gene: TRBJ2-5
len: 14
d_gene: TRBD2
abundance: many

CDR3nt: TGTGCCAGCAGCTTAGTTATGGGGGGCAGTGGAAACACCATATATTTT
CDR3aa: CASSLVMGGSGNTIYF
v_gene: TRBV7-2
j_gene: TRBJ1-3
len: 16
d_gene: NA
abundance: NA

CDR3nt: TGCAGTGCTAGGGGCGGGCGTGAAAAACTGTTTTTT
CDR3aa: CSARGGREKLFF
v_gene: TRBV20-1
j_gene: TRBJ1-4
len: 12
d_gene: NA
abundance: NA

CDR3nt: TGCAGTGCTCGAGCGACTAGCGGGGCCTACAATGAGCAGTTCTTC
CDR3aa: CSARATSGAYNEQFF
v_gene: TRBV20-1
j_gene: TRBJ2-1
len: 15
d_gene: TRBD2
abundance: NA

CDR3nt: TGCAGTGCTAGGAACAGGGGGCGCAGCGGGGAGCTGTTTTTT
CDR3aa: CSARNRGRSGELFF
v_gene: TRBV20-1
j_gene: TRBJ2-2
len: 14
d_gene: TRBD1
abundance: few

CDR3nt: TGTGCCAGCAGCGAGAGACAGGGGACCCTAACCGGGGAGCTGTTTTTT
CDR3aa: CASSERQGTLTGELFF
v_gene: TRBV5-5
j_gene: TRBJ2-2
len: 16
d_gene: TRBD1
abundance: NA

CDR3nt: TGTGCCAGCAGCGTAGGGACAGGGGAAGGAGCCTACAATGAGCAGTTCTTC
CDR3aa: CASSVGTGEGAYNEQFF
v_gene: TRBV9
j_gene: TRBJ2-1
len: 17
d_gene: TRBD1
abundance: NA

CDR3nt: TGTGCCAGCAGCTTGTCCAACACGCGGAATGAGCAGTTCTTC
CDR3aa: CASSLSNTRNEQFF
v_gene: TRBV7-6
j_gene: TRBJ2-1
len: 14
d_gene: NA
abundance: few

CDR3nt: TGTGCCACCTGGCAAGGAGGAAACACCATATATTTT
CDR3aa: CATWQGGNTIYF
v_gene: TRBV10-3
j_gene: TRBJ1-3
len: 12
d_gene: NA
abundance: NA

CDR3nt: TGCGCCAGTACCCGTGCGACTAGCGGGGGGATCAACACCGGGGAGCTGTTTTTT
CDR3aa: CASTRATSGGINTGELFF
v_gene: TRBV4-1
j_gene: TRBJ2-2
len: 18
d_gene: TRBD2
abundance: NA

CDR3nt: TGCAGTGCTAGACTAGCGGCCCCTAGAGAGCAGTACTTC
CDR3aa: CSARLAAPREQYF
v_gene: TRBV20-1
j_gene: TRBJ2-7
len: 13
d_gene: TRBD2
abundance: NA

CDR3nt: TGTGCCAGCAGACTGGGGGACGGGGAGCTGTTTTTT
CDR3aa: CASRLGDGELFF
v_gene: TRBV12-3/TRBV12-4
j_gene: TRBJ2-2
len: 12
d_gene: NA
abundance: NA

CDR3nt: TGTGCCAGCAGCTTGCCGGGGCAGGAATCACCCCTCCACTTT
CDR3aa: CASSLPGQESPLHF
v_gene: TRBV5-6
j_gene: TRBJ1-6
len: 14
d_gene: NA
abundance: NA

CDR3nt: TGCGCCAGCAGCTTGAGTACTAGCGGGGATGAGCAGTTCTTC
CDR3aa: CASSLSTSGDEQFF
v_gene: TRBV5-1
j_gene: TRBJ2-1
len: 14
d_gene: TRBD2
abundance: NA

CDR3nt: TGTGCCAGCAGCCCCGCGCCTTGGGCGTCTGGAAACACCATATATTTT
CDR3aa: CASSPAPWASGNTIYF
v_gene: TRBV4-2
j_gene: TRBJ1-3
len: 16
d_gene: NA
abundance: few

CDR3nt: TGCAGTGCCCGAGGGACTAGCGGAAACTACGAGCAGTACTTC
CDR3aa: CSARGTSGNYEQYF
v_gene: TRBV20-1
j_gene: TRBJ2-7
len: 14
d_gene: TRBD2
abundance: NA

CDR3nt: TGTGCCAGCAGTTTAAGCCTATCCTACGAGCAGTACTTC
CDR3aa: CASSLSLSYEQYF
v_gene: TRBV12-3/TRBV12-4
j_gene: TRBJ2-7
len: 13
d_gene: NA
abundance: many

CDR3nt: TGTGCCAGCAGCTTAAACAGGCTGGAGAACACTGAAGCTTTCTTT
CDR3aa: CASSLNRLENTEAFF
v_gene: TRBV7-8
j_gene: TRBJ1-1
len: 15
d_gene: NA
abundance: NA

CDR3nt: TGTGCCACCAGGGGCCAGGGCCCCTACGAGCAGTACTTC
CDR3aa: CATRGQGPYEQYF
v_gene: TRBV27
j_gene: TRBJ2-7
len: 13
d_gene: NA
abundance: NA